The next 27 T cell receptor beta chains were all read from a single sample in a study of T-cell reconstitution after alpha-beta-depleted transplantation in children. Preparation of the TCRbeta library used unique molecular identifiers. Via MiXCR, TCRdb re-called the PCR reads, giving one row per CDR3 protein. The sample includes approximately 1,000,000 distinct CDR3 sequences, 25% to 35% of them seen just once. Sequenced here: PBMCs, mostly from graft donor cells, sampled 360 days after TCRalphabeta/CD19-depleted stem cell transplant. Every receptor here comes from a boy younger than two who had a stem cell transplant for SCID, so the T cells may come from the graft donor.

As DNA, the CDR3 is TGCGCCAGCAGACGACAGGGAATCTCTGGGGCCAACGTCCTGACTTTC. Its protein is CASRRQGISGANVLTF. The chain carries TRBV5-1 and TRBJ2-6; 7 nucleotides line up with TRBD1. With V trimmed by 5 bases and J by 0 bases, 5 bases remained unmatched. The CDR3 loop spans 16 amino acids. Per germline, CDR1 SGHRS and CDR2 YFSETQ.

The rearrangement uses TRBV24-1 and TRBJ2-7; 9 bases fit TRBD1. The CDR3 spans 15 residues. J was trimmed by 2 bases and V by 3 bases; bases with no gene match: 4. CDR1 is KGHDR and CDR2 is SFDVKD in the germline V gene. The CDR3 sequence: CATSDPGQGTYEQYF. DNA for the CDR3: TGTGCCACCAGTGATCCCGGACAGGGGACCTACGAGCAGTACTTC.

This clonotype was counted between two and nine times. The genes are TRBV29-1 and TRBJ1-1; no clear D gene. V lost 5 bases and J 1 base, leaving 5 bases between the germline ends. Germline lookup yields CDR1 SQVTM and CDR2 ANQGSEA. The length of the CDR3 is 11 residues. The CDR3 sequence: CSVYSNTEAFF. Here the CDR3 DNA reads TGCAGCGTTTACTCGAACACTGAAGCTTTCTTT. Combining the CDR3 with reference TRBV29-1 and TRBJ1-1 gives the whole variable domain SAVISQKPSRDICQRGTSLTIQCQVDSQVTMMFWYRQQPGQSLTLIATANQGSEATYESGFVIDKFPISRPNLTFSTLTVSNMSPEDSSIYLCSVYSNTEAFFGQGTRLTVV.

The J gene is TRBJ1-1, the V gene TRBV3-1; D call uncertain. Per the germline V gene, CDR1 is LGHDT and CDR2 is YNNKEL (reference sequence). The ends were cut back, 4 bases at V and 8 bases at J, with 17 bases in the middle. The CDR3 covers 14 residues. CDR3 sequence reads: CASSLGRGGSEAFF. The DNA of the CDR3 is TGTGCCAGCAGCCTCGGACGGGGAGGAAGCGAAGCTTTCTTT.

The V call is TRBV12-3 or TRBV12-4, the J call TRBJ1-5; 7 positions match TRBD1. This CDR3 region has 13 residues. V lost 6 bases, J lost 6 bases, and 5 bases stayed unmatched. In DNA, the CDR3 is TGTGCCAGCAGCTACCAGGGGGTTCAGCCCCAGCATTTT. This encodes CASSYQGVQPQHF.

This clonotype was recorded a few times. The chain recombines TRBV29-1 with TRBJ2-3; D is ambiguous. CDR3 size: 11 residues. Deletions cut 5 bases from V and 4 bases from J, with 7 bases between. From germline, CDR1 is SQVTM and CDR2 ANQGSEA. CDR3: CSVLSADTQYF. In nucleotides, the CDR3 is TGCAGCGTTCTGAGTGCAGATACGCAGTATTTT.

This chain joins TRBV7-9 and TRBJ1-1; D ambiguous. There are 10 residues in the CDR3. Germline-derived CDR1 and CDR2 are SEHNR and FQNEAQ (reference sequence). With 5 bases removed from V and 11 bases from J, the gap between germline ends came to 9 bases. CDR3 region: CASSERIAFF. CDR3 DNA sequence: TGTGCCAGCAGCGAGAGAATCGCTTTCTTT.

The V call is TRBV12-3 or TRBV12-4, the J call TRBJ1-6; unclear D gene. This CDR3 is built from 14 residues. The V and J ends lost 1 base and 5 bases respectively, with 6 bases between them. Here the CDR3 DNA reads TGTGCCAGCAGTTTAGAGGCAAATAATTCACCCCTCCACTTT. Translated: CASSLEANNSPLHF.

In its sample, this clonotype was seen a few times. The genes are TRBV20-1 and TRBJ2-5; the D is unclear. In germline, CDR1 is DFQATT, CDR2 SNEGSKA (reference sequence). V lost 4 bases to trimming and J lost 9 bases, with 3 bases between them. CDR3 length: 8 amino acids. The CDR3 spells CSATAQYF. CDR3 nucleotides: TGCAGTGCTACGGCCCAGTACTTC.

This clonotype was recorded at least ten times. V is TRBV6-2 or TRBV6-3 and J is TRBJ1-5; no definite D call. This CDR3 has 15 amino acids. Trimming removed 5 bases at V and 2 bases at J, with 13 bases between. The germline gives CDR1 MNHEY, CDR2 SVGEGT. CDR3 sequence (DNA): TGTGCCAGCAGTGGGCAACCTGGTGGCAATCAGCCCCAGCATTTT. Translating gives CASSGQPGGNQPQHF.

This clonotype was recorded a few times. The chain employs TRBV20-1 and TRBJ2-3; D gene unclear. The CDR3 spans 19 residues. Germline loops: CDR1 DFQATT, CDR2 SNEGSKA (reference sequence). Between the trimmed V and J ends, which lost 6 bases and 2 bases, there was a span of 30 bases. The CDR3 DNA reads as TGCAGTGCATCTGGCGGTAAGACCATGACAACGCCCCCCACAGATACGCAGTATTTT. Its protein product is CSASGGKTMTTPPTDTQYF.

The chain couples TRBV5-1 to TRBJ2-1; TRBD2 matches at 13 bases. V lost 4 bases, J lost 8 bases, and 6 bases stayed unmatched. Per germline, CDR1 SGHRS and CDR2 YFSETQ. This CDR3 is built from 15 residues. The CDR3 DNA is TGCGCCAGCAGCCCCGGGACTAGCGGGGCTGATGAGCAGTTCTTC. It codes for CASSPGTSGADEQFF.

The chain combines TRBV19 with TRBJ2-7; D is undetermined. Trimming removed 3 bases at V and 7 bases at J, with 10 bases between. CDR3 length: 12 amino acids. Germline V gene sequence: CDR1 LNHDA, CDR2 SQIVND (reference sequence). CDR3 nucleotide sequence: TGTGCCAGTAGTATCGCGACCGGGGAGCAGTACTTC. Encoded protein: CASSIATGEQYF.

V and J are TRBV5-5 and TRBJ2-7; D possibly matches TRBD1 or TRBD2 (5 bases each). CDR3 length: 14 amino acids. The germline V gene encodes CDR1 SGHKS and CDR2 YYEKEE (reference sequence). V was cut by 4 bases and J by 5 bases, with 16 bases left in between. The CDR3 region is CASSKGPFINEQYF. DNA for the CDR3: TGTGCCAGCAGCAAGGGACCTTTCATCAACGAGCAGTACTTC.

This clonotype was seen only a few times. This chain links TRBV4-3 with TRBJ1-1, with D possibly TRBD1 on 6 matching bases. The CDR3 runs 15 residues. Trimming pared 3 bases from V and 2 bases from J, leaving 13 bases between. Germline V CDR1 and CDR2: LGHNA, YSLEER. CDR3 nucleotide sequence: TGCGCCAGCAGCCAGACTGACAGGAGAAACACTGAAGCTTTCTTT. Its protein is CASSQTDRRNTEAFF.

This clonotype showed up just a few times. This chain uses TRBV20-1 with TRBJ2-1; D call uncertain. CDR1 and CDR2 (germline): DFQATT, SNEGSKA (reference sequence). V was trimmed by 3 bases and J by 0 bases, leaving 6 bases between them. The CDR3 totals 13 residues. CDR3 in amino acids: CSASEFSYNEQFF. CDR3 sequence (DNA): TGCAGTGCTAGCGAATTCTCCTACAATGAGCAGTTCTTC.

The V call is TRBV12-3 or TRBV12-4, the J call TRBJ2-7; D ambiguous. This CDR3 region has 14 residues. Trimming took 5 bases from V and 3 from J, leaving 14 bases between them. The CDR3 bases are TGTGCCAGCAGTAAGAGTCTGGTTAACTACGAGCAGTACTTC. Residues: CASSKSLVNYEQYF.

J is TRBJ2-7 and V is TRBV29-1, with D unclear. CDR1 SQVTM and CDR2 ANQGSEA come from the germline V gene. The CDR3 is made up of 15 amino acids. V was trimmed by 0 bases and J by 4 bases, leaving 16 bases between them. In DNA form, the CDR3 reads TGCAGCGTTGAAGATCAAGGTGAAGTCGGTTACGAGCAGTACTTC. Translated: CSVEDQGEVGYEQYF.

This clonotype was recorded a few times. This chain links TRBV27 with TRBJ1-1, with 8 bases fitting TRBD1. This CDR3 has 13 amino acids. Per germline, CDR1 MNHEY and CDR2 SMNVEV (reference sequence). The junction had 3 bases not matched to a gene; V was cut back by 3 bases and J by 6 bases. The CDR3 protein is CASSFQGAAEAFF. The CDR3 nucleotides are TGTGCCAGCAGTTTCCAGGGGGCTGCTGAAGCTTTCTTT.

The V gene is TRBV19, the J gene TRBJ2-1; tentatively, D is TRBD2 (6 bases). This CDR3 has 13 amino acids. The germline V gene has CDR1 LNHDA and CDR2 SQIVND (reference sequence). V gave up 11 bases and J gave up 0 bases, with 11 bases separating them. The CDR3, as DNA: TGTGCCTCCGGAGGGATCTCCTACAATGAGCAGTTCTTC. This translates into CASGGISYNEQFF. Full variable domain (missing parts from reference TRBV19 and TRBJ2-1): DGGITQSPKYLFRKEGQNVTLSCEQNLNHDAMYWYRQDPGQGLRLIYYSQIVNDFQKGDIAEGYSVSREKKESFPLTVTSAQKNPTAFYLCASGGISYNEQFFGPGTRLTVL.

This clonotype turned up a few times. The chain combines TRBV5-1 with TRBJ1-2; 7 bases map to TRBD1. From germline, CDR1 is SGHRS and CDR2 YFSETQ. The CDR3 extends over 14 amino acids. Unmatched junction bases numbered 7, after V lost 3 bases and J lost 5 bases. The CDR3: CASSYWDSEYGYTF. In DNA, the CDR3 is TGCGCCAGCAGCTACTGGGACAGCGAATATGGCTACACCTTC.

The chain has TRBV5-1 and TRBJ2-1; D is possibly TRBD1 or TRBD2 (6 bases each). The length of the CDR3 is 16 residues. V dropped 4 bases and J dropped 5 bases, with 19 bases sitting between them. Germline CDR1 is SGHRS and CDR2 is YFSETQ. The CDR3 nucleotides read TGCGCCAGCAGCCTAAAGGGGGGTACACCCAACAATGAGCAGTTCTTC. It yields the protein CASSLKGGTPNNEQFF.

This clonotype was seen repeatedly, ten times or more. The chain links TRBV4-2 to TRBJ2-2; 8 bases fit TRBD1. This CDR3 comprises 17 residues. Per the germline V gene, CDR1 is LGHNA and CDR2 is YNFKEQ. J was trimmed by 6 bases and V by 0 bases; bases with no gene match: 9. The CDR3, as DNA: TGTGCCAGCAGCCAAGATGAATGGACAGGGATATCCGGGGAGCTGTTTTTT. Amino acid sequence: CASSQDEWTGISGELFF.

This clonotype came up a few times. The J gene is TRBJ1-1, the V gene TRBV18; a weak D match, TRBD1 (6 bases). Germline values: CDR1 KGHSH, CDR2 LQKENI. CDR3 length: 15 residues. V was cut by 2 bases and J by 1 base, with 11 bases left in between. CDR3 DNA sequence: TGTGCCAGCTCACCAGTCCAGGGGACGAACACTGAAGCTTTCTTT. Its translation is CASSPVQGTNTEAFF. The entire variable domain, with the rest obtained from reference TRBV18 and TRBJ1-1, is as follows: NAGVMQNPRHLVRRRGQEARLRCSPMKGHSHVYWYRQLPEEGLKFMVYLQKENIIDESGMPKERFSAEFPKEGPSILRIQQVVRGDSAAYFCASSPVQGTNTEAFFGQGTRLTVV.

The chain combines TRBV5-6 with TRBJ1-5, with D hard to call. This CDR3 has 14 residues. The germline V gene has CDR1 SGHDT and CDR2 YYEEEE. The ends were cut back, 5 bases at V and 3 bases at J, with 12 bases in the middle. CDR3 nucleotide sequence: TGTGCCAGCAGGTCCCTCGGATCCAATCAGCCCCAGCATTTT. Translating gives CASRSLGSNQPQHF.

The table lists this clonotype with a few counts. This chain uses TRBV10-3 with TRBJ1-4; maybe TRBD1 (5 bases). CDR1 is ENHRY, CDR2 SYGVKD, per germline. This CDR3 is 15 amino acids long. V was shortened by 0 bases and J by 7 bases, with 12 bases between the two germline ends. This CDR3 is CAISESSGRGEKLFF. CDR3 coding DNA: TGTGCCATCAGTGAGTCGTCCGGGAGGGGTGAAAAACTGTTTTTT.

This clonotype has more than one count but fewer than ten. The gene calls are TRBV12-3 or TRBV12-4 and TRBJ1-1; 7 positions match TRBD1. The CDR3 is 18 residues long. V shed 0 bases, J shed 1 base, and the junction held 11 bases outside the gene matches. CDR3 protein: CASSLAQQGDRENTEAFF. Here the CDR3 DNA reads TGTGCCAGCAGTTTAGCGCAGCAAGGGGACAGAGAGAACACTGAAGCTTTCTTT.